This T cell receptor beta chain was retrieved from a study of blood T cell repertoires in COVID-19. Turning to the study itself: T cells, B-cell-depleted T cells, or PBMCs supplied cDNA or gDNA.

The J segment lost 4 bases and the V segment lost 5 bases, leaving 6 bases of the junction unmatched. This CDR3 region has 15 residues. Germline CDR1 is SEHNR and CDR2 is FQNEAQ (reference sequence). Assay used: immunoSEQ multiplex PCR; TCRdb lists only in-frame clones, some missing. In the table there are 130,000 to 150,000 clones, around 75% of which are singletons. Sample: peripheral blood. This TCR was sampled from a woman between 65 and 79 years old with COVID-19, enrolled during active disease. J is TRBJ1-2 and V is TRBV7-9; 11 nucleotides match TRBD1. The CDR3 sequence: CASSPGGQGVYGYTF. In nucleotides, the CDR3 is TGTGCCAGCAGCCCCGGGGGACAGGGGGTCTATGGCTACACCTTC.